Each of the 20 T cell receptor beta chains below was sequenced from the same sample in a study of T cell clonotyping in hematopoietic cell transplantation. Here immunoSEQ multiplex PCR was the method, and the copy in TCRdb shows in-frame clones only, minus some. The table shows fewer than 25,000 clones, with 70% to 80% occurring only once. The sample's time point: recipient sample about 28 days before transplant, after cytoreduction. The material sequenced was peripheral blood mononuclear cells, taken before stem cell transplant. The origin of the receptors is a man in his 60s with acute myeloid leukemia. Some clones in this sample may be carry-over from other donors' samples.

CDR3 bases: TGTGCCATCAGTGAGTCCGGACAGGGGGCAGGCGAGCAGTACTTC. Translating it yields CAISESGQGAGEQYF. The chain has TRBV10-3 and TRBJ2-7; the match to TRBD1 covers 11 bases. In germline, CDR1 is ENHRY, CDR2 SYGVKD. The CDR3 extends over 15 amino acids. The junction had 4 bases not matched to a gene; V was cut back by 0 bases and J by 6 bases.

The V gene is TRBV7-9, the J gene TRBJ2-7; 9 bases agree with TRBD2. The V gene's germline CDR1 is SEHNR and CDR2 FQNEAQ (reference sequence). The CDR3 length is 14 residues. The V gene end was trimmed by 3 bases and the J gene end by 7 bases; junction bases not matched to a gene: 7. This CDR3 reads CASSFVAGGVEQYF. CDR3 sequence (DNA): TGTGCCAGCAGCTTCGTGGCGGGGGGGGTGGAGCAGTACTTC.

This clone has only one observation. The genes are TRBV5-1 and TRBJ2-1; D is uncertain. Trimming removed 0 bases at V and 0 bases at J, with 7 bases between. The CDR3 runs 15 residues. Germline V gene lookup returns CDR1 SGHRS and CDR2 YFSETQ. The CDR3 DNA reads as TGCGCCAGCAGCTTGGGACATGGCTCCTACAATGAGCAGTTCTTC. Translation gives CASSLGHGSYNEQFF. Full variable domain (outside the CDR3, taken from reference TRBV5-1 and TRBJ2-1): KAGVTQTPRYLIKTRGQQVTLSCSPISGHRSVSWYQQTPGQGLQFLFEYFSETQRNKGNFPGRFSGRQFSNSRSEMNVSTLELGDSALYLCASSLGHGSYNEQFFGPGTRLTVL.

The J gene is TRBJ2-7, the V gene TRBV7-6; 10 bases align to TRBD1. The CDR3 runs 14 residues. CDR1 is SGHVS, CDR2 FNYEAQ, per germline. The V segment lost 3 bases and the J segment 6 bases; nucleotides outside the gene matches: 5. The CDR3 region has the DNA TGTGCCAGCAGCTTCGAGGACAGGGGGAGCGAGCAGTACTTC. It specifies CASSFEDRGSEQYF. The full variable domain, with the rest looked up from reference TRBV7-6 and TRBJ2-7, is GAGVSQSPRYKVTKRGQDVALRCDPISGHVSLYWYRQALGQGPEFLTYFNYEAQQDKSGLPNDRFSAERPEGSISTLTIQRTEQRDSAMYRCASSFEDRGSEQYFGPGTRLTVT.

The chain carries TRBV19 and TRBJ1-2; tentative D call: TRBD1 (6 bases). The CDR3 is 13 residues long. Trimming took 2 bases from V and 8 from J, leaving 12 bases between them. Germline CDR1 is LNHDA and CDR2 is SQIVND (reference sequence). The CDR3 spells CASSINREGGYTF. The CDR3, as DNA: TGTGCCAGTAGTATAAACAGGGAAGGGGGCTACACCTTC. The whole variable domain, filled in from reference TRBV19 and TRBJ1-2, reads DGGITQSPKYLFRKEGQNVTLSCEQNLNHDAMYWYRQDPGQGLRLIYYSQIVNDFQKGDIAEGYSVSREKKESFPLTVTSAQKNPTAFYLCASSINREGGYTFGSGTRLTVV.

The J gene is TRBJ2-7, the V gene TRBV11-1; D might be TRBD1 (7 bases). V lost 5 bases, J lost 7 bases, and 18 bases lay in between. From germline, CDR1 is SGHAT and CDR2 FQDESV (reference sequence). This CDR3 contains 14 residues. As DNA, the CDR3 is TGTGCCAGCAGCCCCGCAGGGGGGCGGAGAGAGCAGTACTTC. Protein sequence: CASSPAGGRREQYF. The full variable domain, rest sourced from reference TRBV11-1 and TRBJ2-7, is EAEVAQSPRYKITEKSQAVAFWCDPISGHATLYWYRQILGQGPELLVQFQDESVVDDSQLPKDRFSAERLKGVDSTLKIQPAELGDSAMYLCASSPAGGRREQYFGPGTRLTVT.

The chain links TRBV7-6 to TRBJ2-3, with D unresolved. The V gene lost 2 bases and the J gene lost 6 bases, with 18 bases spanning the gap. CDR1 and CDR2 (germline): SGHVS, FNYEAQ. The CDR3 totals 16 residues. This CDR3 is CASSLSGVRFSDTQYF. DNA for the CDR3: TGTGCCAGCAGCTTATCAGGCGTGAGGTTTTCGGATACGCAGTATTTT. Full variable domain (rest looked up from reference TRBV7-6 and TRBJ2-3): GAGVSQSPRYKVTKRGQDVALRCDPISGHVSLYWYRQALGQGPEFLTYFNYEAQQDKSGLPNDRFSAERPEGSISTLTIQRTEQRDSAMYRCASSLSGVRFSDTQYFGPGTRLTVL.

The rearrangement links TRBV5-1 to TRBJ1-1; tentatively, D is TRBD1 (5 bases). Germline lookup yields CDR1 SGHRS and CDR2 YFSETQ. V gave up 2 bases and J gave up 1 base, with 18 bases separating them. The CDR3 is 17 amino acids. CDR3 DNA sequence: TGCGCCAGCAGCTTACCCCCGACATGGGGGGAGAACACTGAAGCTTTCTTT. Translation gives CASSLPPTWGENTEAFF. The entire variable domain, with the rest obtained from reference TRBV5-1 and TRBJ1-1, is as follows: KAGVTQTPRYLIKTRGQQVTLSCSPISGHRSVSWYQQTPGQGLQFLFEYFSETQRNKGNFPGRFSGRQFSNSRSEMNVSTLELGDSALYLCASSLPPTWGENTEAFFGQGTRLTVV.

The chain recombines TRBV25-1 with TRBJ2-3, with 9 positions matching TRBD2. There are 15 residues in the CDR3. V was clipped by 3 bases and J by 2 bases; unmatched bases: 3. The germline CDR1 and CDR2 sequences are MGHDK and SYGVNS. The CDR3, as DNA: TGTGCCAGCAGTGACGGCGGGGGGGTCACAGATACGCAGTATTTT. Its translation is CASSDGGGVTDTQYF.

The chain uses TRBV19 and TRBJ1-6; TRBD1 matches 8 bases. Losses at the gene ends were 5 bases for V and 6 bases for J; bases not matched to a gene: 3. The CDR3 extends over 14 amino acids. Germline lookup yields CDR1 LNHDA and CDR2 SQIVND (reference sequence). This CDR3 reads CASSLQGANSPLHF. CDR3 sequence (DNA): TGTGCCAGTAGTCTCCAGGGGGCTAATTCACCCCTCCACTTT.

J is TRBJ1-2 and V is TRBV7-8, with D unresolved. There are 14 residues in the CDR3. The V gene lost 5 bases and the J gene lost 10 bases, with 20 bases spanning the gap. Germline loops: CDR1 SGHVS, CDR2 FQNEAQ. The CDR3 loop is CASSPSRLGRTYTF. The CDR3 DNA sequence: TGTGCCAGCAGCCCCTCTCGACTTGGTAGGACCTACACCTTC.

The sample holds a few counts of this clone. V gene TRBV7-6 combines with J gene TRBJ2-7, with a tentative D call TRBD1 (6 bases). The V end lost 1 base, the J end lost 4 bases, and 8 bases lay between the germline ends. Looked up from germline, CDR1 is SGHVS and CDR2 is FNYEAQ. This CDR3 has 13 amino acids. CDR3 residues: CASSLDGQYEQYF. CDR3 bases: TGTGCCAGCAGCTTAGACGGACAGTACGAGCAGTACTTC.

The chain joins TRBV6-5 to TRBJ1-5; D call uncertain. Germline V gene sequence: CDR1 MNHEY, CDR2 SVGAGI. There are 11 residues in the CDR3. V was cut by 5 bases and J by 10 bases, with 9 bases left in between. The CDR3 protein is CASSVNYPQHF. DNA for the CDR3: TGTGCCAGCAGTGTGAACTATCCCCAGCATTTT.

The chain links TRBV7-8 to TRBJ1-2; 8 bases are a match to TRBD1. This CDR3 has 16 amino acids. Trimming took 2 bases from V and 5 from J; bases not matched to a gene: 10. Per germline, CDR1 SGHVS and CDR2 FQNEAQ. CDR3 residues: CASSLSLQDREYGYTF. CDR3 coding DNA: TGTGCCAGCAGCTTATCTCTTCAGGACAGGGAGTATGGCTACACCTTC. The variable domain in full, completed from reference TRBV7-8 and TRBJ1-2, reads GAGVSQSPRYKVAKRGQDVALRCDPISGHVSLFWYQQALGQGPEFLTYFQNEAQLDKSGLPSDRFFAERPEGSVSTLKIQRTQQEDSAVYLCASSLSLQDREYGYTFGSGTRLTVV.

This chain joins TRBV19 and TRBJ2-2; TRBD1 agrees at 7 bases. Germline V gene sequence: CDR1 LNHDA, CDR2 SQIVND (reference sequence). The CDR3 contains 14 residues. Unmatched junction bases numbered 5, after V lost 4 bases and J lost 6 bases. The CDR3 bases are TGTGCCAGTAGTACCCTGACAGGGTCCGGGGAGCTGTTTTTT. It is translated as CASSTLTGSGELFF.

This clone came up once. V and J are TRBV6-1 and TRBJ1-5; D unresolved. Germline V gene data show CDR1 as MNHNS and CDR2 as SASEGT. The CDR3 spans 14 residues. The ends were cut back, 7 bases at V and 8 bases at J, with 18 bases in the middle. The DNA of the CDR3 is TGTGCCAGCACATCCACCTTCGGTTTTAAGCCCCAGCATTTT. Translated: CASTSTFGFKPQHF.

The chain couples TRBV27 to TRBJ2-7; D ambiguous. V lost 2 bases and J 1 base, leaving 18 bases between the germline ends. CDR3 length: 17 residues. CDR1 MNHEY and CDR2 SMNVEV come from the germline V gene (reference sequence). The CDR3: CASSLKVVIGLSYEQYF. CDR3 nucleotide sequence: TGTGCCAGCAGTTTAAAGGTCGTCATAGGGTTGTCCTACGAGCAGTACTTC.

This clone was observed a few times. V usage is TRBV11-3 and J usage is TRBJ1-2; 8 bases line up with TRBD1. The germline V gene encodes CDR1 SGHNT and CDR2 YENEEA. The CDR3 length is 13 residues. V shed 4 bases, J shed 7 bases, and the junction held 5 bases outside the gene matches. CDR3 sequence (DNA): TGTGCCAGCAGCTCCGCAGGGGGCGCTGGCTACACCTTC. It yields the protein CASSSAGGAGYTF.

The chain joins TRBV7-9 to TRBJ2-6; D is ambiguous. The CDR3 sequence is 15 residues long. The germline V gene encodes CDR1 SEHNR and CDR2 FQNEAQ (reference sequence). V was pared by 5 bases and J by 0 bases, with 8 bases between. DNA for the CDR3: TGTGCCAGCAGCGGCAATTACTCTGGGGCCAACGTCCTGACTTTC. It yields the protein CASSGNYSGANVLTF.

The chain employs TRBV2 and TRBJ2-7; 7 bases are a match to TRBD2. Germline values: CDR1 SNHLY, CDR2 FYNNEI. The CDR3 has 16 amino acids. The trim removed 6 bases at V and 1 base at J, leaving 12 bases unmatched. In nucleotides, the CDR3 is TGTGCCAGCAGCTTTTCGCCCCAGGGACTATCCTACGAGCAGTACTTC. Amino acids: CASSFSPQGLSYEQYF.